This entry lists 32 T cell receptor beta chains sequenced from one sample in a study of TIL therapy for anti-PD-1-resistant metastatic lung cancer (dated by TCRdb to 2020 to 2022). The immunoSEQ v3 hsTCRB kit was used to amplify TCR beta CDR3 regions from genomic DNA through bias-controlled multiplex PCR. The table comes from immuneACCESS by way of TCRdb, which keeps in-frame sequences with V and J called. Part of the clones is missing from these tables; in studies checked, under half for an unresolved V gene and the rest for unknown reasons. The sample records roughly 9,500 clones, about 74% of which are singletons. The ten most abundant clones make up about an eighth of the sample. This specimen's time point label, per the study, means: pre-treatment sample, taken before nivolumab and TIL therapy. Baseline tumor samples were excised metastases, mostly pleural nodules or supraclavicular lymph nodes, from the same resection used to grow TIL.

The source material was tumor tissue, sampled at baseline. These receptors were taken from a person aged 25-80 years with non-small cell lung cancer.

This clone was detected only once. The genes are TRBV7-2 and TRBJ1-5; TRBD1 is a possible D gene (5 bases). The CDR3 is 16 residues long. The germline CDR1 and CDR2 sequences are SGHTA and FQGNSA. Trimming cost V 5 bases and J 5 bases, with 19 bases left between them. The CDR3 region has the DNA TGTGCCAGCAGCGTGAGGGGAGGGAAAGCGGATCAGCCCCAGCATTTT. Translation: CASSVRGGKADQPQHF.

The J gene is TRBJ2-3, the V gene TRBV19; D might be TRBD1 or TRBD2, each matching 6 bases. CDR3 length: 14 residues. Trimming cost V 9 bases and J 3 bases, with 16 bases left between them. Germline CDR1 and CDR2: LNHDA and SQIVND (reference sequence). For the CDR3, the DNA is TGTGCCAGCTCCGTATGGGGGGCAACAGATACGCAGTATTTT. This gives the protein CASSVWGATDTQYF.

The V gene is TRBV18, the J gene TRBJ2-1; no definite D call. Trimming pared 6 bases from V and 3 bases from J, leaving 9 bases between. The CDR3 has 13 residues. CDR1 and CDR2 (germline): KGHSH, LQKENI. The CDR3 is CASSPAVYNEQFF. The CDR3 bases are TGTGCCAGCTCCCCCGCCGTCTACAATGAGCAGTTCTTC.

J is TRBJ1-2 and V is TRBV7-8, with a possible D match to TRBD1 (6 bases). Germline V gene lookup returns CDR1 SGHVS and CDR2 FQNEAQ. This CDR3 is built from 15 residues. Trimming left V 1 base short and J 4 bases short, with 13 bases between. In nucleotides, the CDR3 is TGTGCCAGCAGCTTAGGTCTTGGGGGCCTCTATGGCTACACCTTC. The encoded protein is CASSLGLGGLYGYTF. The whole variable domain, remainder taken from reference TRBV7-8 and TRBJ1-2, is GAGVSQSPRYKVAKRGQDVALRCDPISGHVSLFWYQQALGQGPEFLTYFQNEAQLDKSGLPSDRFFAERPEGSVSTLKIQRTQQEDSAVYLCASSLGLGGLYGYTFGSGTRLTVV.

The chain is built from TRBV6-1 and TRBJ1-5, with a weak D call TRBD1 (6 bases). Trimming left V 0 bases short and J 6 bases short, with 21 bases between. The CDR3 extends over 18 amino acids. The germline V gene has CDR1 MNHNS and CDR2 SASEGT. The CDR3 spells CASSEALRGGGQAQPQHF. The CDR3 DNA reads TGTGCCAGCAGTGAAGCGCTTCGAGGTGGGGGGCAGGCTCAGCCCCAGCATTTT.

This rearrangement joins TRBV19 to TRBJ2-3; TRBD2 is a possible D gene (6 bases). The CDR3 extends over 12 amino acids. Between the trimmed V and J ends, which lost 11 bases and 2 bases, there was a span of 11 bases. Germline values: CDR1 LNHDA, CDR2 SQIVND (reference sequence). The CDR3 sequence: CAVASATDTQYF. CDR3 DNA: TGTGCCGTGGCTAGCGCCACAGATACGCAGTATTTT.

J is TRBJ2-7 and V is TRBV4-2, with D possibly being TRBD2 (6 bases). The V end was cut by 0 bases, the J end by 5 bases, with 20 bases between. The length of the CDR3 is 17 residues. Germline CDR1 LGHNA, CDR2 YNFKEQ. The CDR3: CASSQEGGGIGSDEQYF. As DNA, the CDR3 is TGTGCCAGCAGCCAAGAGGGGGGTGGGATAGGATCTGACGAGCAGTACTTC.

V usage is TRBV18 and J usage is TRBJ2-7; 8 nucleotides match TRBD1. The V and J ends lost 3 bases and 9 bases, in that order; junction bases with no gene match: 4. CDR1 KGHSH and CDR2 LQKENI come from the germline V gene. The length of the CDR3 is 12 residues. In DNA, the CDR3 is TGTGCCAGCTCACCGGACAGGGCCCCGCAGTACTTC. Its translation: CASSPDRAPQYF.

V gene TRBV18 combines with J gene TRBJ2-7; 9 bases line up with TRBD2. V lost 1 base to trimming and J lost 3 bases; unmatched junction nucleotides: 1. Germline CDR1 KGHSH, CDR2 LQKENI. The CDR3 totals 14 residues. As DNA, the CDR3 is TGTGCCAGCTCACCACGGACTAGCGACTACGAGCAGTACTTC. It specifies CASSPRTSDYEQYF. Combining the CDR3 with reference TRBV18 and TRBJ2-7 gives the whole variable domain NAGVMQNPRHLVRRRGQEARLRCSPMKGHSHVYWYRQLPEEGLKFMVYLQKENIIDESGMPKERFSAEFPKEGPSILRIQQVVRGDSAAYFCASSPRTSDYEQYFGPGTRLTVT.

The genes are TRBV4-3 and TRBJ2-7, with 9 bases fitting TRBD2. Germline values: CDR1 LGHNA, CDR2 YSLEER. The CDR3 consists of 16 residues. V dropped 0 bases and J dropped 4; count of bases not matched to a gene: 7. This CDR3 reads CASSQDASGNPYEQYF. Written as DNA, the CDR3 is TGCGCCAGCAGCCAAGATGCTAGCGGGAACCCATACGAGCAGTACTTC.

This chain joins TRBV11-3 and TRBJ2-3, with TRBD2 identical over 7 bases. Per germline, CDR1 SGHNT and CDR2 YENEEA. The J segment lost 0 bases and the V segment lost 2 bases, leaving 11 bases of the junction unmatched. The CDR3 length is 18 residues. In DNA form, the CDR3 reads TGTGCCAGCAGCTTAAACTACTTAGCGGGCGCTAGCACAGATACGCAGTATTTT. Translation: CASSLNYLAGASTDTQYF.

The gene calls are TRBV6-1 and TRBJ2-2; tentatively, D is TRBD2 (5 bases). Trimming took off 2 bases at V and 2 bases at J, with 21 bases between the two ends. CDR3 length: 19 amino acids. Looked up from germline, CDR1 is MNHNS and CDR2 is SASEGT. CDR3 region: CASSEREGLATRNTGELFF. CDR3 coding DNA: TGTGCCAGCAGTGAAAGGGAAGGGCTAGCAACCCGAAACACCGGGGAGCTGTTTTTT.

The rearrangement uses TRBV4-1 and TRBJ2-1; TRBD1 agrees at 7 bases. Germline CDR1 MGHRA, CDR2 YSYEKL. After removal of 4 bases from V and 1 base from J, the junction contained 10 bases not matched to a gene. The CDR3 runs to 17 residues. The CDR3 DNA sequence: TGCGCCAGCAGCCTTGGACCCCCGGGACAGTCCTACAATGAGCAGTTCTTC. It codes for CASSLGPPGQSYNEQFF.

This clone was recorded once. The genes are TRBV6-6 and TRBJ1-3; TRBD1 is a possible D gene (5 bases). Trimming cost V 4 bases and J 6 bases, with 16 bases left between them. Per the germline V gene, CDR1 is MNHNY and CDR2 is SVGAGI (reference sequence). This CDR3 spans 15 amino acids. CDR3: CASSLGGASTNTIYF. CDR3 DNA: TGTGCCAGCAGTTTAGGAGGGGCTTCTACAAACACCATATATTTT.

This clone was seen a handful of times. V usage is TRBV7-9 and J usage is TRBJ1-2, with TRBD1 matching over 7 bases. J lost 7 bases, V lost 2 bases, and 13 bases had no gene match. CDR1 SEHNR and CDR2 FQNEAQ come from the germline V gene (reference sequence). The CDR3 runs 16 residues. CDR3 amino acids: CASSLSQIQGYSGYTF. The DNA of the CDR3 is TGTGCCAGCAGCTTATCGCAGATACAGGGGTATTCTGGCTACACCTTC. The whole variable domain, remainder taken from reference TRBV7-9 and TRBJ1-2, is DTGVSQNPRHKITKRGQNVTFRCDPISEHNRLYWYRQTLGQGPEFLTYFQNEAQLEKSRLLSDRFSAERPKGSFSTLEIQRTEQGDSAMYLCASSLSQIQGYSGYTFGSGTRLTVV.

In this sample, this clone turned up a few times. V and J are TRBV6-5 and TRBJ2-1, with D perhaps matching TRBD1 (6 bases). Germline V CDR1 and CDR2: MNHEY, SVGAGI. The CDR3 has 14 amino acids. V was shortened by 5 bases and J by 5 bases, with 13 bases between the two germline ends. This CDR3 is CASSRQALDNEQFF. DNA for the CDR3: TGTGCCAGCAGTCGACAGGCCCTCGACAATGAGCAGTTCTTC.

The chain has TRBV4-1 and TRBJ2-7, with unresolved D. The CDR3 runs 16 residues. V was pared by 0 bases and J by 2 bases, with 14 bases between. Germline V gene data show CDR1 as MGHRA and CDR2 as YSYEKL. CDR3 residues: CASSQERGGLAYEQYF. The CDR3 DNA reads as TGCGCCAGCAGCCAAGAGCGCGGTGGGCTGGCCTACGAGCAGTACTTC.

The chain employs TRBV4-3 and TRBJ2-6; tentative D call: TRBD2 (5 bases). Deletions cut 4 bases from V and 2 bases from J, with 15 bases between. This CDR3 has 17 residues. CDR1 and CDR2 (germline): LGHNA, YSLEER. The CDR3 sequence: CASSPEVGSAGANVLTF. The CDR3 DNA follows: TGCGCCAGCAGCCCTGAGGTGGGGAGCGCTGGGGCCAACGTCCTGACTTTC.

This chain uses TRBV11-3 with TRBJ1-6; D ambiguous. Germline V CDR1 and CDR2: SGHNT, YENEEA. The V gene lost 5 bases and the J gene lost 7 bases, with 12 bases spanning the gap. This CDR3 is built from 14 residues. CDR3 sequence: CASSPAVFNSPLHF. DNA for the CDR3: TGTGCCAGCAGCCCGGCAGTCTTCAATTCACCCCTCCACTTT.

This clone has a handful of counts. The chain recombines TRBV30 with TRBJ2-3, with 12 bases aligning to TRBD2. Germline V gene data show CDR1 as GTSNPN and CDR2 as SVGIG (reference sequence). The CDR3 has 15 amino acids. With V trimmed by 2 bases and J by 5 bases, 5 bases remained unmatched. The CDR3 DNA follows: TGTGCCTGGAGTAGAGGACTAGCGGGACAAGATACGCAGTATTTT. It specifies CAWSRGLAGQDTQYF.

This chain links TRBV28 with TRBJ1-1, with D maybe TRBD1 (6 bases). From germline, CDR1 is MDHEN and CDR2 SYDVKM. V was shortened by 3 bases and J by 8 bases, with 16 bases between the two germline ends. The CDR3 has 14 residues. The CDR3 loop reads CASSFPRDTEEAFF. CDR3 DNA: TGTGCCAGCAGTTTCCCGCGGGACACCGAGGAAGCTTTCTTT.

The chain couples TRBV29-1 to TRBJ2-5; 11 bases align to TRBD2. Trimming removed 6 bases from V and 11 bases from J; junction bases left unmatched: 11. CDR1 SQVTM and CDR2 ANQGSEA come from the germline V gene. The CDR3 totals 13 residues. CDR3 region: CSVAEASGGSQYF. The DNA for the CDR3 is TGCAGCGTCGCCGAAGCTAGCGGGGGGTCACAGTACTTC.

The gene calls are TRBV19 and TRBJ2-7, with 8 nucleotides matching TRBD1. J was trimmed by 5 bases and V by 4 bases; bases with no gene match: 4. The CDR3 contains 13 residues. From germline, CDR1 is LNHDA and CDR2 SQIVND (reference sequence). The CDR3 DNA reads as TGTGCCAGTAGTAACAGGGGGTTGAACGAGCAGTACTTC. Translation gives CASSNRGLNEQYF. The entire variable domain, with the rest obtained from reference TRBV19 and TRBJ2-7, is as follows: DGGITQSPKYLFRKEGQNVTLSCEQNLNHDAMYWYRQDPGQGLRLIYYSQIVNDFQKGDIAEGYSVSREKKESFPLTVTSAQKNPTAFYLCASSNRGLNEQYFGPGTRLTVT.

V and J are TRBV4-1 and TRBJ2-1; 9 bases align to TRBD2. The CDR3 is made up of 15 amino acids. Trimming cost V 6 bases and J 8 bases; bases outside gene matches: 11. The germline V gene has CDR1 MGHRA and CDR2 YSYEKL. The CDR3 here is CASRSLAGRLDEQFF. The CDR3 nucleotides are TGCGCCAGCAGGTCTCTAGCGGGACGGCTCGATGAGCAGTTCTTC.

V usage is TRBV9 and J usage is TRBJ1-1; 7 bases agree with TRBD1. Looked up from germline, CDR1 is SGDLS and CDR2 is YYNGEE. The CDR3 contains 15 residues. J gave up 3 bases and V 0 bases, and 5 bases lay outside the gene matches. CDR3 region: CASSVDGQGDTEAFF. In DNA, the CDR3 is TGTGCCAGCAGCGTAGACGGGCAGGGGGACACTGAAGCTTTCTTT. The variable domain in full, completed from reference TRBV9 and TRBJ1-1, reads DSGVTQTPKHLITATGQRVTLRCSPRSGDLSVYWYQQSLDQGLQFLIQYYNGEERAKGNILERFSAQQFPDLHSELNLSSLELGDSALYFCASSVDGQGDTEAFFGQGTRLTVV.

This chain joins TRBV6-5 and TRBJ2-2; D is unclear. Germline CDR1 MNHEY, CDR2 SVGAGI. The CDR3 spans 15 residues. V lost 2 bases and J lost 6, with 13 bases in between. The CDR3 sequence: CASSYLLGGPGELFF. In DNA, the CDR3 is TGTGCCAGCAGTTACCTTCTCGGTGGGCCCGGGGAGCTGTTTTTT.

This clone was seen only a few times. The chain carries TRBV13 and TRBJ1-1, with D possibly being TRBD1 (6 bases). Germline V gives CDR1 PRHDT, CDR2 FYEKMQ (reference sequence). With 1 base removed from V and 1 base from J, the gap between germline ends came to 10 bases. The CDR3 has 15 residues. The CDR3 nucleotides are TGTGCCAGCAGCTTAGTGGGGGCTGGGAACACTGAAGCTTTCTTT. This codes for CASSLVGAGNTEAFF.

The chain links TRBV30 to TRBJ1-1, with D possibly TRBD1 on 5 matching bases. Trimming left V 2 bases short and J 8 bases short, with 9 bases between. This CDR3 spans 11 amino acids. Germline V lookup: CDR1 GTSNPN, CDR2 SVGIG (reference sequence). CDR3 sequence reads: CAWSRGREAFF. The CDR3 bases are TGTGCCTGGAGTAGGGGTAGAGAAGCTTTCTTT.

This chain connects TRBV6-5 to TRBJ2-7; D possibly corresponds to TRBD1 (6 bases). There are 12 residues in the CDR3. The V and J ends lost 5 bases and 5 bases respectively, with 10 bases between them. Germline CDR1 and CDR2: MNHEY and SVGAGI. The CDR3 DNA reads as TGTGCCAGCAGTCCAACAGGGCACGAGCAGTACTTC. Translated: CASSPTGHEQYF.

Here the CDR3 reads CASSLETGITGELFF. The CDR3 DNA is TGTGCCAGCAGCTTAGAGACAGGGATCACCGGGGAGCTGTTTTTT. The chain joins TRBV7-9 to TRBJ2-2; 7 bases align to TRBD1. The CDR3 has 15 amino acids. With V trimmed by 1 base and J by 4 bases, 3 bases remained unmatched. Per germline, CDR1 SEHNR and CDR2 FQNEAQ (reference sequence).

This clone appeared once. The gene calls are TRBV7-6 and TRBJ2-1; D unclear. Trimming stripped 1 base from V and 6 bases from J, with 10 bases between. The CDR3 sequence is 14 residues long. Germline V gene data show CDR1 as SGHVS and CDR2 as FNYEAQ. This CDR3 is CASSLGLVSNEQFF. The CDR3 coding sequence is TGTGCCAGCAGCTTAGGTCTAGTAAGCAATGAGCAGTTCTTC. The whole variable domain, remainder taken from reference TRBV7-6 and TRBJ2-1, is GAGVSQSPRYKVTKRGQDVALRCDPISGHVSLYWYRQALGQGPEFLTYFNYEAQQDKSGLPNDRFSAERPEGSISTLTIQRTEQRDSAMYRCASSLGLVSNEQFFGPGTRLTVL.

The V call is TRBV4-2, the J call TRBJ2-3, with 7 nucleotides matching TRBD2. This CDR3 is built from 15 residues. Germline CDR1 and CDR2: LGHNA and YNFKEQ. J was trimmed by 2 bases and V by 2 bases; bases with no gene match: 4. As DNA, the CDR3 is TGTGCCAGCAGCCAATGGGGGGGAGCCACAGATACGCAGTATTTT. Its translation: CASSQWGGATDTQYF.